These 20 T cell receptor beta chains originate from one sample sequenced in a study of blood T cell repertoires in COVID-19. TCRdb's copy holds only in-frame clones and misses some; the assay was immunoSEQ multiplex PCR. The sample yields 55,000 to 75,000 clones, nearly 90% seen once. The sequenced sample was peripheral blood. Receptor source: a man aged 55 to 69 with acute or convalescent COVID-19.

This clone was detected once. V usage is TRBV7-3 and J usage is TRBJ2-4; 7 nucleotides match TRBD1. V dropped 4 bases and J dropped 6; count of bases not matched to a gene: 3. Germline CDR1 and CDR2: SGHTA and FQGTGA. The CDR3 is made up of 13 amino acids. The CDR3 DNA follows: TGTGCCAGCAGCTCATCAGGGGGAAACATTCAGTACTTC. It is translated as CASSSSGGNIQYF.

This chain links TRBV5-1 with TRBJ2-7; D might be TRBD1 (6 bases). Trimming took 3 bases from V and 3 from J, leaving 13 bases between them. The CDR3 has 14 residues. Germline-derived CDR1 and CDR2 are SGHRS and YFSETQ. CDR3 DNA sequence: TGCGCCAGCAGCTGGAACCGGGACATCTACGAGCAGTACTTC. Encoded protein: CASSWNRDIYEQYF.

This rearrangement joins TRBV5-4 to TRBJ2-3, with TRBD2 matching 13 bases. Germline V gene sequence: CDR1 SGHNT, CDR2 YYREEE (reference sequence). CDR3 length equals 16 residues. With 4 bases clipped from V and 0 bases from J, the junction kept 2 bases outside the gene matches. CDR3: CASSRLAGGSTDTQYF. The DNA for the CDR3 is TGTGCCAGCAGCCGACTAGCGGGGGGTAGCACAGATACGCAGTATTTT. The complete variable domain, with remaining parts taken from reference TRBV5-4 and TRBJ2-3, reads ETGVTQSPTHLIKTRGQQVTLRCSSQSGHNTVSWYQQALGQGPQFIFQYYREEENGRGNFPPRFSGLQFPNYSSELNVNALELDDSALYLCASSRLAGGSTDTQYFGPGTRLTVL.

The chain employs TRBV9 and TRBJ1-1; D remains ambiguous. This CDR3 has 15 amino acids. Germline CDR1 is SGDLS and CDR2 is YYNGEE. V gave up 3 bases and J gave up 1 base, with 13 bases separating them. The CDR3 protein is CASSDLRTKNTEAFF. DNA for the CDR3: TGTGCCAGCAGCGACCTCAGGACTAAGAACACTGAAGCTTTCTTT.

The V gene is TRBV20-1, the J gene TRBJ1-2; 7 nucleotides line up with TRBD1. Losses at the gene ends were 3 bases for V and 8 bases for J; bases not matched to a gene: 6. The CDR3 runs 12 residues. Germline V CDR1 and CDR2: DFQATT, SNEGSKA (reference sequence). The CDR3 DNA reads TGCAGTGCTAGTAAGGGGGCGGTAGGCTACACCTTC. It encodes CSASKGAVGYTF.

This clone occurred a few times. The genes are TRBV7-2 and TRBJ2-7, with TRBD1 identical over 8 bases. The CDR3 is 16 residues long. J lost 4 bases, V lost 1 base, and 9 bases had no gene match. Germline assignment: CDR1 SGHTA and CDR2 FQGNSA. The DNA for the CDR3 is TGTGCCAGCAGCTTAGTGGGGCAGGGGGCGAAATACGAGCAGTACTTC. Its translation is CASSLVGQGAKYEQYF.

The chain combines TRBV4-2 with TRBJ1-2; D not resolved. With 0 bases removed from V and 2 bases from J, the gap between germline ends came to 10 bases. This CDR3 comprises 15 residues. Looked up from germline, CDR1 is LGHNA and CDR2 is YNFKEQ. The CDR3 coding sequence is TGTGCCAGCAGCCAAGAAACAGAGCTGAACTATGGCTACACCTTC. This encodes CASSQETELNYGYTF.

V and J are TRBV11-2 and TRBJ2-3; tentative D call: TRBD2 (6 bases). The CDR3 runs 14 residues. CDR1 is SGHAT and CDR2 is FQNNGV in the germline V gene. The germline V and J ends were trimmed by 0 bases and 5 bases, with 9 bases remaining between them. The CDR3 coding sequence is TGTGCCAGCAGCTTAGACGGGGGACGAGATACGCAGTATTTT. Translating it yields CASSLDGGRDTQYF. Variable domain in full (rest from reference TRBV11-2 and TRBJ2-3): EAGVAQSPRYKIIEKRQSVAFWCNPISGHATLYWYQQILGQGPKLLIQFQNNGVVDDSQLPKDRFSAERLKGVDSTLKIQPAKLEDSAVYLCASSLDGGRDTQYFGPGTRLTVL.

The chain links TRBV19 to TRBJ1-1; TRBD1 agrees at 8 bases. This CDR3 has 12 residues. Trimming took 9 bases from V and 5 from J; bases not matched to a gene: 5. The germline V gene has CDR1 LNHDA and CDR2 SQIVND (reference sequence). Written as DNA, the CDR3 is TGTGCCAGCCTACAGGGGGGGACTGAAGCTTTCTTT. Residues: CASLQGGTEAFF.

The chain is built from TRBV19 and TRBJ2-3; the D is unclear. The V gene lost 1 base and the J gene lost 1 base, with 6 bases spanning the gap. From germline, CDR1 is LNHDA and CDR2 SQIVND (reference sequence). CDR3 length: 14 residues. The CDR3 region has the DNA TGTGCCAGTAGTATAGGTCAGGGCACAGATACGCAGTATTTT. As protein: CASSIGQGTDTQYF.

The chain combines TRBV7-9 with TRBJ1-2; maybe TRBD1 (5 bases). Trimming left V 2 bases short and J 4 bases short, with 17 bases between. The CDR3 is 16 amino acids. Germline values: CDR1 SEHNR, CDR2 FQNEAQ (reference sequence). The CDR3 nucleotides read TGTGCCAGCAGCTTATGCGAAGGGGTAGGGTGCTATGGCTACACCTTC. It is translated as CASSLCEGVGCYGYTF. Using reference TRBV7-9 and TRBJ1-2 for the parts outside the CDR3, the full variable domain is DTGVSQNPRHKITKRGQNVTFRCDPISEHNRLYWYRQTLGQGPEFLTYFQNEAQLEKSRLLSDRFSAERPKGSFSTLEIQRTEQGDSAMYLCASSLCEGVGCYGYTFGSGTRLTVV.

The chain recombines TRBV29-1 with TRBJ1-1, with 7 bases aligning to TRBD1. V dropped 7 bases and J dropped 10; count of bases not matched to a gene: 9. The V gene's germline CDR1 is SQVTM and CDR2 ANQGSEA. This CDR3 contains 11 residues. This chain's CDR3 is CSAGQVEGAFF. CDR3 nucleotide sequence: TGCAGCGCCGGACAGGTCGAGGGAGCTTTCTTT. Together with reference TRBV29-1 and TRBJ1-1, the CDR3 gives the full variable domain: SAVISQKPSRDICQRGTSLTIQCQVDSQVTMMFWYRQQPGQSLTLIATANQGSEATYESGFVIDKFPISRPNLTFSTLTVSNMSPEDSSIYLCSAGQVEGAFFGQGTRLTVV.

The chain joins TRBV4-1 to TRBJ2-7; 10 bases map to TRBD1. Unmatched junction bases numbered 5, after V lost 1 base and J lost 2 bases. The CDR3 covers 16 residues. Germline V lookup: CDR1 MGHRA, CDR2 YSYEKL. The DNA of the CDR3 is TGCGCCAGCAGCCAAGTGTTGACAGGGGGCACCTACGAGCAGTACTTC. Protein: CASSQVLTGGTYEQYF.

The chain links TRBV19 to TRBJ1-2; possibly TRBD1 for D (5 bases). Per the germline V gene, CDR1 is LNHDA and CDR2 is SQIVND (reference sequence). Trimming removed 7 bases from V and 6 bases from J, with 18 bases in between. The CDR3 runs to 14 residues. CDR3 coding DNA: TGTGCCAGTAAAAATCCAATTAGGGGAAATGGCTACACCTTC. It codes for CASKNPIRGNGYTF.

The genes are TRBV5-4 and TRBJ1-2; D possibly corresponds to TRBD1 (5 bases). The CDR3 is made up of 14 amino acids. Germline values: CDR1 SGHNT, CDR2 YYREEE (reference sequence). Trimming stripped 4 bases from V and 4 bases from J, with 14 bases between. CDR3 in amino acids: CASSRTPRVYGYTF. The CDR3 nucleotides read TGTGCCAGCAGCCGTACCCCCAGGGTCTATGGCTACACCTTC.

The CDR3 coding sequence is TGTGCCAGCAGTGATACAGGGGGCTACGCAGATACGCAGTATTTT. This encodes CASSDTGGYADTQYF. V and J are TRBV6-1 and TRBJ2-3; 9 bases map to TRBD1. V lost 3 bases to trimming and J lost 4 bases; unmatched junction nucleotides: 5. In germline, CDR1 is MNHNS, CDR2 SASEGT. The CDR3 is made up of 15 amino acids.

This clone was seen just once. The chain uses TRBV5-4 and TRBJ1-2; 7 bases match TRBD1. After removal of 5 bases from V and 0 bases from J, the junction contained 7 bases not matched to a gene. This CDR3 has 15 amino acids. In germline, CDR1 is SGHNT, CDR2 YYREEE (reference sequence). The CDR3 region has the DNA TGTGCCAGCAGGCATCCGGGACAGACTAACTATGGCTACACCTTC. Its translation is CASRHPGQTNYGYTF.

The V call is TRBV3-1 (or the pseudogene TRBV3-2), the J call TRBJ1-1; D is perhaps TRBD1 (6 bases). In germline, CDR1 is LGHDT, CDR2 YNNKEL (reference sequence). The germline V and J ends were trimmed by 4 bases and 0 bases, with 9 bases remaining between them. This CDR3 spans 14 amino acids. CDR3 sequence (DNA): TGTGCCAGCAGCCTGAAGGGGGTGAACACTGAAGCTTTCTTT. Translating gives CASSLKGVNTEAFF.

This chain connects TRBV5-1 to TRBJ1-1, with TRBD1 as a possible D gene (6 bases). Germline CDR1 reads SGHRS; CDR2 reads YFSETQ. V was pared by 4 bases and J by 4 bases, with 17 bases between. The CDR3 sequence is 15 residues long. The CDR3 loop is CASSTRQGGATEAFF. The CDR3 DNA reads as TGCGCCAGCAGCACGCGACAAGGGGGGGCCACTGAAGCTTTCTTT.

The chain couples TRBV6-5 to TRBJ1-1; 7 positions match TRBD1. With V trimmed by 6 bases and J by 0 bases, 7 bases remained unmatched. CDR3 size: 15 residues. Germline V gives CDR1 MNHEY, CDR2 SVGAGI. CDR3 amino acids: CASSRQGRVNTEAFF. DNA for the CDR3: TGTGCCAGCAGCCGACAGGGACGGGTGAACACTGAAGCTTTCTTT.